These 12 T cell receptor beta chains originate from one sample sequenced in a study of shared clonotypes between healthy human individuals. Generated by immunoSEQ multiplex PCR, the TCRdb table keeps only in-frame clones and is missing some. The sample holds 2 million to 2.5 million clones; about 95% are singletons and the top ten take 0.13%. The source material was naive CD4+ T cells sorted from blood. The subset here: CD45RA+ positively selected. The receptor set was obtained from a man in his late teens or twenties in good health.

Regarding this clone: Other DNA sequences in the same sample also yield this CDR3. J is TRBJ2-5 and V is TRBV7-9; D gene unclear. V was trimmed by 1 base and J by 5 bases, leaving 2 bases between them. The CDR3 is 11 amino acids. In germline, CDR1 is SEHNR, CDR2 FQNEAQ (reference sequence). The CDR3 coding sequence is TGTGCCAGCAGCTTAGTGGAGACCCAGTACTTC. As protein: CASSLVETQYF.

The genes are TRBV28 and TRBJ2-7; D tentatively reads TRBD1 or TRBD2 (6 bases each). V shed 2 bases and J shed 5 bases, with 25 bases lying between them. In germline, CDR1 is MDHEN, CDR2 SYDVKM. The CDR3 spans 18 residues. This CDR3 reads CASSLQDSPGTGRDEQYF. CDR3 nucleotide sequence: TGTGCCAGCAGTTTACAGGACAGTCCCGGGACTGGTCGGGACGAGCAGTACTTC.

The chain joins TRBV2 to TRBJ2-2; D is unresolved. The V gene's germline CDR1 is SNHLY and CDR2 FYNNEI. V dropped 5 bases and J dropped 6 bases, with 16 bases sitting between them. This CDR3 has 15 residues. Here the CDR3 DNA reads TGTGCCAGCAGTCCTCAACAGCTTGGGTCCGGGGAGCTGTTTTTT. Its protein product is CASSPQQLGSGELFF.

The chain is built from TRBV5-4 and TRBJ2-5; 7 positions match TRBD1. The CDR3 extends over 13 amino acids. CDR1 and CDR2 (germline): SGHNT, YYREEE (reference sequence). V lost 5 bases, J lost 3 bases, and 4 bases stayed unmatched. The CDR3 protein is CASRSTGEETQYF. DNA for the CDR3: TGTGCCAGCAGGTCTACAGGGGAAGAGACCCAGTACTTC.

The rearrangement joins TRBV11-1 to TRBJ1-4; weak D call: TRBD1 (5 bases). The length of the CDR3 is 16 residues. Germline assignment: CDR1 SGHAT and CDR2 FQDESV (reference sequence). Trimming stripped 5 bases from V and 7 bases from J, with 20 bases between. The CDR3 region is CASSAMGGRAGEKLFF. In DNA, the CDR3 is TGTGCCAGCAGCGCGATGGGAGGCAGGGCTGGTGAAAAACTGTTTTTT.

J is TRBJ1-1 and V is TRBV28; TRBD1 agrees at 8 bases. This CDR3 contains 15 residues. With 4 bases clipped from V and 7 bases from J, the junction kept 11 bases outside the gene matches. CDR1 and CDR2 (germline): MDHEN, SYDVKM. For the CDR3, the DNA is TGTGCCAGCAGTTCGCAGGGGGCCGCGACCAATGAAGCTTTCTTT. Residues: CASSSQGAATNEAFF.

On this clone: The sample holds other DNA sequences that translate to the same CDR3. The chain has TRBV28 and TRBJ1-2; D may be TRBD1 (6 bases). Germline CDR1 and CDR2: MDHEN and SYDVKM. Trimming shortened V by 1 base and J by 4 bases, and 10 bases separated the two germline ends. The CDR3 extends over 14 amino acids. Here the CDR3 reads CASSLSGAGYGYTF. The CDR3 DNA sequence: TGTGCCAGCAGTTTATCGGGGGCCGGCTATGGCTACACCTTC.

V and J are TRBV5-6 and TRBJ2-7, with D unclear. The germline V gene has CDR1 SGHDT and CDR2 YYEEEE. CDR3 length: 13 amino acids. V was clipped by 1 base and J by 6 bases, with 11 bases between them. The CDR3 sequence is CASSLTLKSEQYF. The CDR3 nucleotides are TGTGCCAGCAGCTTGACCCTAAAGTCCGAGCAGTACTTC.

CDR3 DNA sequence: TGTGCCAGCAGCGGGAGCGGACAACGGGAGACCCAGTACTTC. It encodes CASSGSGQRETQYF. The chain links TRBV9 to TRBJ2-5; tentatively, D is TRBD1 or TRBD2 (5 bases each). The V end was cut by 3 bases, the J end by 5 bases, with 14 bases between. Germline assignment: CDR1 SGDLS and CDR2 YYNGEE. The CDR3 covers 14 residues.

The V call is TRBV28, the J call TRBJ1-2, with 11 bases matching TRBD1. The length of the CDR3 is 14 residues. J lost 7 bases, V lost 5 bases, and 6 bases had no gene match. CDR1 is MDHEN, CDR2 SYDVKM, per germline. Here the CDR3 reads CASSPGQGVGGYTF. Written as DNA, the CDR3 is TGTGCCAGCAGTCCGGGACAGGGGGTAGGTGGCTACACCTTC.

Here the CDR3 DNA reads TGTGCCAGCAGGGAGGGGGCAACGGATTCACCCCTCCACTTT. Its translation is CASREGATDSPLHF. V gene TRBV9 combines with J gene TRBJ1-6; 7 bases align to TRBD1. J was trimmed by 8 bases and V by 5 bases; bases with no gene match: 7. The CDR3 contains 14 residues. From germline, CDR1 is SGDLS and CDR2 YYNGEE.

V and J are TRBV9 and TRBJ1-4; a possible D gene is TRBD1 (5 bases). The germline V and J ends were trimmed by 2 bases and 6 bases, with 11 bases remaining between them. Germline V lookup: CDR1 SGDLS, CDR2 YYNGEE. The CDR3 sequence is 14 residues long. The CDR3 DNA follows: TGTGCCAGCAGCGTCAGGGACGGCGATGAAAAACTGTTTTTT. Its protein product is CASSVRDGDEKLFF.